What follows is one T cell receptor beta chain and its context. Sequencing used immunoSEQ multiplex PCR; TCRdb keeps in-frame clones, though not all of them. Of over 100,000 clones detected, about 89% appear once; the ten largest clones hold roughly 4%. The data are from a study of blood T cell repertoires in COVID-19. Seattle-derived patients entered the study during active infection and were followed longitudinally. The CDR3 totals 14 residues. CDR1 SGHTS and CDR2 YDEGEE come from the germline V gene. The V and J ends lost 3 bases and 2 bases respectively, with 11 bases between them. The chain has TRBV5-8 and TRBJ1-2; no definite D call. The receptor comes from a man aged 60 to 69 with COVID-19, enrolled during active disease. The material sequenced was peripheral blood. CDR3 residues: CASSWPGRNYGYTF. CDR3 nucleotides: TGTGCCAGCAGCTGGCCTGGGAGGAACTATGGCTACACCTTC.